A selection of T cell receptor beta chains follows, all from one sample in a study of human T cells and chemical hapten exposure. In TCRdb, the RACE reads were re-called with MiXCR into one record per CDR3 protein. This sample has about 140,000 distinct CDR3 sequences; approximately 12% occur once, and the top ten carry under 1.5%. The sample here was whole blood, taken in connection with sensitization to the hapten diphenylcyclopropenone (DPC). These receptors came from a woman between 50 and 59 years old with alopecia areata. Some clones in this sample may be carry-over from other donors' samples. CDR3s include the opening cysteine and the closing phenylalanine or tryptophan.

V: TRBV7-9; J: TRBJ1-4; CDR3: CASSLEQFAEKLFF
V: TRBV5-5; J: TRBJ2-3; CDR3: CASSTGTAYRTDTQYF
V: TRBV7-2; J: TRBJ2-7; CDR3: CASSLAPGQGLAGGGYEQYF
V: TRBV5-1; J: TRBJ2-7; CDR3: CASSLAGSFYEQYF
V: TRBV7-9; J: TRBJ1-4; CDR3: CASSSTGQGAGEKLFF
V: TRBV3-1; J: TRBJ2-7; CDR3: CASSQDLRGYEQYF
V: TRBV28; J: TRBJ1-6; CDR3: CASSFPGGQVHF
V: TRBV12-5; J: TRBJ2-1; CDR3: CASGLQGSSYNEQSF
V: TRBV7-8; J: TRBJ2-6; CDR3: CASGSLSGANVLTF
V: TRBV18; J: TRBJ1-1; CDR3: CASSPRTGGINTEAFF
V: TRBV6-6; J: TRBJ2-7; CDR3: CASSPTGGALDEQYF
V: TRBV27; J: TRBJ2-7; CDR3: CASSLSRGAYEQYF
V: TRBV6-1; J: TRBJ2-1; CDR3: CASSGSGGSSYNEQFF
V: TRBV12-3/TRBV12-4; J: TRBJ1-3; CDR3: CASSFGGTGNTIYF
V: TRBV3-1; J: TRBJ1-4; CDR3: CASSQDVGREKLFF
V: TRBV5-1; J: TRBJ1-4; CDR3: CASSLWTGNEELFF
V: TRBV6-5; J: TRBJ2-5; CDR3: CASSPPDFQETQYF
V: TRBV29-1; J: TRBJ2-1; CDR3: CSARTGGDNEQFF
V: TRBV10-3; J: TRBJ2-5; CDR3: CAIRPGSVQETQYF
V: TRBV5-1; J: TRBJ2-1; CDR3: CASSWPGTSGADEQFF
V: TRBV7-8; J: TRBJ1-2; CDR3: CASSSLVATTNYGYTF
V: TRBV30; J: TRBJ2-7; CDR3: CAWRGRGGEQYF
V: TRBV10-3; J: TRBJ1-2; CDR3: CAISETGLRGYTF
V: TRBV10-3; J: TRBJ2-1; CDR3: CAISGGQGAYNEQFF
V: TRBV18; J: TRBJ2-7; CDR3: CASSPRRAPSYEQYF
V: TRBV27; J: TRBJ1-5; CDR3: CASSLVGTGNQPQHF
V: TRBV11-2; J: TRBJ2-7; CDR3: CASSRTSGRAYEQYF
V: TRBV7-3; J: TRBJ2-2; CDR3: CASSLEAPRGGELFF
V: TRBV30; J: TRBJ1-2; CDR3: CAWSVQWGADGYTF
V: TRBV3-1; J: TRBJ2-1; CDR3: CASSQEAAPSSYNEQFF
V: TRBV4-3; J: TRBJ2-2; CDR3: CASSQEAGVPGELFF
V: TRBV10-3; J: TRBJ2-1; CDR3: CAISQDRGQFF
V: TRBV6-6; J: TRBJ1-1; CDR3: CASRTPGGGTEAFF
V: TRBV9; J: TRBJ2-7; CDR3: CASSPTSGMGEQYF
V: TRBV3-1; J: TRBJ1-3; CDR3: CASSQGPVSGNTIYF
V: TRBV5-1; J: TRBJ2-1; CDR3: CASSLLSSANYNEQFF
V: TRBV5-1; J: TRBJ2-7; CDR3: CASRPRTGGSYEQYF
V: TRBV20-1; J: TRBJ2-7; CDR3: CSARGNNHEQYF
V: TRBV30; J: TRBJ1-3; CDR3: CAWMGRGKNTIYF
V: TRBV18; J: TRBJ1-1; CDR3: CASSEGGNTEAFF
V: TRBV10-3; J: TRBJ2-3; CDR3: CAISEGTPKTQYF
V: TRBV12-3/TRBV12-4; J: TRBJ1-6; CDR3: CASSLGERSSYNSPLHF
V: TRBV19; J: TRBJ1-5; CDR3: CASSIVNQPQHF
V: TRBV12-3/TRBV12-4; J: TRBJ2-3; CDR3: CASTPTRGRTDTQYF
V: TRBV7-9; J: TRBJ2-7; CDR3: CASSFGKGGVYEQYF
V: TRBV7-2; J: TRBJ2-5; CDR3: CASSPGGQGVQETQYF
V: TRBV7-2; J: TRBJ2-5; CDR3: CASSLATGTEETQYF
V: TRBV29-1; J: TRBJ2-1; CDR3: CSPARLAGGNEQFF
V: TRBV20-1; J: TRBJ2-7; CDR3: CSALDRGNEQYF
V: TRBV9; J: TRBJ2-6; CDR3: CASSDGQRMGANVLTF
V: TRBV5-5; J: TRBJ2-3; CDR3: CASRVGLASTDTQYF
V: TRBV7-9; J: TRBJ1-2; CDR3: CASSLLQRNGYTF
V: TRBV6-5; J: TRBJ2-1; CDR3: CASSRGLAGGPGNEQFF
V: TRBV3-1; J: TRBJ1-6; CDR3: CASSHPTGRRNSPLHF
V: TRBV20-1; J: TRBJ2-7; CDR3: CNARAGLRIYEQYF
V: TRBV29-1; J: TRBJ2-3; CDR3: CSVEVHRVVPDTQYF
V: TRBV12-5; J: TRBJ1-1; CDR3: CASGFSSSTEAFF
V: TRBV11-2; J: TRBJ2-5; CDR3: CAILRRAGPEETQYF
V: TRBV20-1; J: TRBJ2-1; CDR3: CSARKGLAAHNEQFF
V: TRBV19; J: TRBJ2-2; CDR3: CASGNQGNTGELFF